A single sample is the source of the 32 T cell receptor beta chains below, sequenced in a study of OX40 agonist ivuxolimab in advanced cancers. The protocol was immunoSEQ multiplex PCR, while the TCRdb copy is restricted to in-frame clones and leaves out a portion. The sample yields around 39,000 clones, around 80% seen once. The input for sequencing was CD4+ or CD8+ T cells sorted from blood, taken in a trial of the OX40 agonist ivuxolimab. The origin of the receptors is an adult with an advanced solid tumor such as melanoma, head and neck, liver or kidney cancer.

The V gene is TRBV30, the J gene TRBJ2-1; D remains ambiguous. V lost 2 bases and J 5 bases, leaving 10 bases between the germline ends. Germline V gives CDR1 GTSNPN, CDR2 SVGIG (reference sequence). This CDR3 has 13 residues. CDR3 residues: CAWSNTMNNEQFF. CDR3 in DNA: TGTGCCTGGAGTAACACTATGAACAATGAGCAGTTCTTC.

The chain uses TRBV11-2 and TRBJ1-4; weak D call: TRBD1 (6 bases). From germline, CDR1 is SGHAT and CDR2 FQNNGV. The length of the CDR3 is 14 residues. V lost 7 bases and J lost 5, with 14 bases in between. DNA for the CDR3: TGTGCCAGCACCCGAGGGGGGGGGAATGAAAAACTGTTTTTT. This translates into CASTRGGGNEKLFF.

The chain recombines TRBV19 with TRBJ2-1; a possible D gene is TRBD2 (7 bases). The CDR3 length is 15 residues. Germline loops: CDR1 LNHDA, CDR2 SQIVND (reference sequence). V lost 7 bases and J 1 base, leaving 14 bases between the germline ends. The CDR3, as DNA: TGTGCCAGTACCAATAAGGGGGGGTCCTACAATGAGCAGTTCTTC. This translates into CASTNKGGSYNEQFF.

V is TRBV2 and J is TRBJ1-2, with 10 bases that match TRBD1. The CDR3 is made up of 13 amino acids. With V trimmed by 7 bases and J by 9 bases, 8 bases remained unmatched. Germline CDR1 and CDR2: SNHLY and FYNNEI. The CDR3 is CASNGQGGNSYTF. The CDR3 region has the DNA TGTGCCAGCAATGGACAGGGGGGGAATAGCTACACCTTC.

This chain uses TRBV10-3 with TRBJ1-2; 8 bases are a match to TRBD1. CDR3 size: 15 residues. V was pared by 0 bases and J by 2 bases, with 2 bases of the junction left unmatched. Germline V gene data show CDR1 as ENHRY and CDR2 as SYGVKD. The CDR3 DNA reads TGTGCCATCAGTGAGTCGGACAGGGCGAACTATGGCTACACCTTC. Protein: CAISESDRANYGYTF.

J is TRBJ1-5 and V is TRBV19; unclear D gene. V was shortened by 7 bases and J by 11 bases, with 15 bases between the two germline ends. Per the germline V gene, CDR1 is LNHDA and CDR2 is SQIVND (reference sequence). The CDR3 loop spans 12 amino acids. CDR3 bases: TGTGCCAGTACAGGAGGAGGGCTGTCCCAGCATTTT. It translates to CASTGGGLSQHF.

This clone has a handful of counts. This chain uses TRBV4-1 with TRBJ1-2, with 7 bases identical to TRBD1. The trim removed 3 bases at V and 5 bases at J, leaving 3 bases unmatched. The CDR3 contains 13 residues. The germline V gene encodes CDR1 MGHRA and CDR2 YSYEKL. The CDR3 here is CASSQETGYGYTF. CDR3 nucleotides: TGCGCCAGCAGCCAGGAGACAGGGTATGGCTACACCTTC.

The count of this clone is one. The chain is built from TRBV1 and TRBJ2-5; the table names TRBD2, a call not compared with the DNA. TRBV1 constitutes a pseudogene. The CDR3 consists of 15 residues. The CDR3 sequence is CTSSLRTREKETQYF. The CDR3 DNA is TGCACCAGCAGCCTCAGGACTAGAGAAAAGGAGACCCAGTACTTC.

The genes are TRBV19 and TRBJ1-5, with D possibly matching TRBD1 (6 bases). This CDR3 has 12 residues. Between the trimmed V and J ends, which lost 6 bases and 4 bases, there was a span of 7 bases. CDR1 LNHDA and CDR2 SQIVND come from the germline V gene (reference sequence). The CDR3 DNA reads as TGTGCCAGTAGAGGACAGAATCAGCCCCAGCATTTT. This encodes CASRGQNQPQHF.

The gene calls are TRBV5-1 and TRBJ2-5, with TRBD2 as a possible D gene (6 bases). The germline V gene has CDR1 SGHRS and CDR2 YFSETQ. The V end lost 4 bases, the J end lost 4 bases, and 20 bases lay between the germline ends. The CDR3 runs 16 residues. As DNA, the CDR3 is TGCGCCAGCAGCCCTTCTAGGGGTGGGGACTTAGAGACCCAGTACTTC. Encoded protein: CASSPSRGGDLETQYF.

The gene calls are TRBV11-2 and TRBJ2-7; 7 bases fit TRBD1. Germline lookup yields CDR1 SGHAT and CDR2 FQNNGV. CDR3 length: 16 residues. The V segment lost 6 bases and the J segment 1 base; nucleotides outside the gene matches: 12. The CDR3 is CASRQIRAQGSYEQYF. CDR3 nucleotides: TGTGCCAGCAGACAGATCCGGGCACAGGGGTCCTACGAGCAGTACTTC.

The chain links TRBV5-1 to TRBJ2-3; D gene uncertain. CDR3 length equals 13 residues. The germline gives CDR1 SGHRS, CDR2 YFSETQ. V lost 4 bases and J 4 bases, leaving 10 bases between the germline ends. The CDR3: CASSPSVADTQYF. The CDR3 nucleotides read TGCGCCAGCAGCCCCAGCGTGGCAGATACGCAGTATTTT.

The V call is TRBV2, the J call TRBJ1-4; D unresolved. The CDR3 contains 13 residues. Per germline, CDR1 SNHLY and CDR2 FYNNEI. The germline V and J ends were trimmed by 5 bases and 7 bases, with 11 bases remaining between them. The CDR3 loop is CASSNTSGEKLFF. DNA for the CDR3: TGTGCCAGCAGTAATACCTCAGGTGAAAAACTGTTTTTT.

The J gene is TRBJ2-5, the V gene TRBV15, with D hard to call. The CDR3 covers 15 residues. V was shortened by 2 bases and J by 2 bases, with 12 bases between the two germline ends. From germline, CDR1 is LNHNV and CDR2 YYDKDF (reference sequence). This chain's CDR3 is CATSRSVDPQETQYF. The CDR3 DNA reads TGTGCCACCAGCAGATCCGTGGACCCGCAAGAGACCCAGTACTTC. Based on the CDR3 plus reference TRBV15 and TRBJ2-5, the full variable domain is DAMVIQNPRYQVTQFGKPVTLSCSQTLNHNVMYWYQQKSSQAPKLLFHYYDKDFNNEADTPDNFQSRRPNTSFCFLDIRSPGLGDTAMYLCATSRSVDPQETQYFGPGTRLLVL.

V is TRBV18 and J is TRBJ1-3; D is perhaps TRBD1 (5 bases). The CDR3 sequence is 15 residues long. CDR1 and CDR2 (germline): KGHSH, LQKENI. V lost 3 bases and J 0 bases, leaving 9 bases between the germline ends. CDR3 sequence (DNA): TGTGCCAGCTCACCTCCGACAGTCTCTGGAAACACCATATATTTT. This encodes CASSPPTVSGNTIYF.

J is TRBJ2-7 and V is TRBV5-4; tentative D call: TRBD1 (6 bases). This CDR3 has 14 residues. Germline V CDR1 and CDR2: SGHNT, YYREEE (reference sequence). V dropped 2 bases and J dropped 5 bases, with 14 bases sitting between them. CDR3 amino acids: CASSLPRQDHEQYF. CDR3 sequence (DNA): TGTGCCAGCAGCTTACCTCGACAGGACCACGAGCAGTACTTC.

The J gene is TRBJ2-5, the V gene TRBV5-6; D gene unclear. From germline, CDR1 is SGHDT and CDR2 YYEEEE. Trimming took 3 bases from V and 4 from J, leaving 16 bases between them. The CDR3 runs to 15 residues. CDR3 DNA: TGTGCCAGCAGCTCCCCCTCTAGGGTAGGAGAGACCCAGTACTTC. It yields the protein CASSSPSRVGETQYF.

The chain combines TRBV10-1 with TRBJ2-7; the match to TRBD2 covers 9 bases. The junction had 3 bases not matched to a gene; V was cut back by 4 bases and J by 2 bases. CDR1 and CDR2 (germline): WNHNN, SYGVQD (reference sequence). This CDR3 region has 14 residues. CDR3 bases: TGCGCCAGCAGTGGTCCTAGCGGGACCTACGAGCAGTACTTC. Translated, it gives CASSGPSGTYEQYF.

This clone showed up just once. The chain has TRBV7-3 and TRBJ2-7; no firm D call. V was shortened by 0 bases and J by 2 bases, with 11 bases between the two germline ends. The CDR3 loop spans 15 amino acids. Germline V gene lookup returns CDR1 SGHTA and CDR2 FQGTGA. The CDR3 region is CASSLTGDGAYEQYF. The CDR3 DNA reads as TGTGCCAGCAGCTTAACGGGCGATGGGGCCTACGAGCAGTACTTC.

The genes are TRBV6-1 and TRBJ2-7; a possible D gene is TRBD2 (5 bases). Trimming took 5 bases from V and 0 from J, leaving 11 bases between them. CDR3 size: 14 residues. The germline V gene encodes CDR1 MNHNS and CDR2 SASEGT. For the CDR3, the DNA is TGTGCCAGCAGTTTGGACTGGAGCTCCTACGAGCAGTACTTC. Encoded protein: CASSLDWSSYEQYF.

As concerns this clone: The sample carries other DNA sequences with the same CDR3. J is TRBJ2-2 and V is TRBV5-6; D is ambiguous. The V end lost 2 bases, the J end lost 1 base, and 6 bases lay between the germline ends. The CDR3 covers 14 residues. Germline loops: CDR1 SGHDT, CDR2 YYEEEE. The CDR3 spells CASSLGQNTGELFF. CDR3 DNA: TGTGCCAGCAGCTTAGGGCAGAACACCGGGGAGCTGTTTTTT. Supplemented by reference TRBV5-6 and TRBJ2-2, the full variable domain reads DAGVTQSPTHLIKTRGQQVTLRCSPKSGHDTVSWYQQALGQGPQFIFQYYEEEERQRGNFPDRFSGHQFPNYSSELNVNALLLGDSALYLCASSLGQNTGELFFGEGSRLTVL.

The rearrangement links TRBV7-2 to TRBJ2-3; D perhaps matches TRBD1 (5 bases). Germline CDR1 is SGHTA and CDR2 is FQGNSA. The length of the CDR3 is 17 residues. V gave up 7 bases and J gave up 1 base, with 21 bases separating them. The chain's CDR3 is CASISRGTRFRTDTQYF. For the CDR3, the DNA is TGTGCCAGCATTTCAAGGGGCACTCGGTTCCGCACAGATACGCAGTATTTT.

The CDR3 DNA reads as TGTGCCAGCAGGGGTAGTAGTGCGAGCAATCAGCCCCAGCATTTT. Protein product: CASRGSSASNQPQHF. The chain has TRBV2 and TRBJ1-5; D ambiguous. Germline loops: CDR1 SNHLY, CDR2 FYNNEI. Trimming left V 6 bases short and J 1 base short, with 13 bases between. The CDR3 runs 15 residues.

The gene calls are TRBV11-2 and TRBJ2-5; D gene ambiguous. Trimming pared 5 bases from V and 5 bases from J, leaving 9 bases between. Germline V gene sequence: CDR1 SGHAT, CDR2 FQNNGV. The CDR3 consists of 12 residues. The CDR3 region is CASSPSSETQYF. DNA of the CDR3: TGTGCCAGCAGCCCCTCGTCCGAGACCCAGTACTTC.

The chain joins TRBV5-4 to TRBJ2-3; D may correspond to TRBD1 or TRBD2 (5 bases each). Germline V lookup: CDR1 SGHNT, CDR2 YYREEE (reference sequence). This CDR3 region has 13 residues. V was pared by 7 bases and J by 4 bases, with 13 bases between. CDR3 region: CASQRQGPDTQYF. CDR3 nucleotides: TGTGCCAGCCAAAGGCAGGGACCAGATACGCAGTATTTT.

The CDR3 sequence is CAISGPGQGANEQYF. In DNA form, the CDR3 reads TGTGCCATCAGTGGGCCGGGACAGGGGGCGAACGAGCAGTACTTC. This sequence joins TRBV10-3 and TRBJ2-7; 12 nucleotides agree with TRBD1. Per the germline V gene, CDR1 is ENHRY and CDR2 is SYGVKD. This CDR3 spans 15 amino acids. V trimming: 4 bases; J trimming: 5 bases; junction bases outside the gene matches: 6.

J is TRBJ2-2 and V is TRBV11-2, with D possibly being TRBD2 (5 bases). Germline CDR1 reads SGHAT; CDR2 reads FQNNGV. V was shortened by 7 bases and J by 0 bases, with 9 bases between the two germline ends. CDR3 size: 14 residues. CDR3: CASTWGANTGELFF. The CDR3 DNA sequence: TGTGCCAGCACCTGGGGAGCGAACACCGGGGAGCTGTTTTTT. Together with reference TRBV11-2 and TRBJ2-2, the CDR3 gives the full variable domain: EAGVAQSPRYKIIEKRQSVAFWCNPISGHATLYWYQQILGQGPKLLIQFQNNGVVDDSQLPKDRFSAERLKGVDSTLKIQPAKLEDSAVYLCASTWGANTGELFFGEGSRLTVL.

The chain carries TRBV10-1 and TRBJ2-1; 9 bases agree with TRBD1. The CDR3 contains 16 residues. Germline CDR1 and CDR2: WNHNN and SYGVQD (reference sequence). Trimming took 0 bases from V and 8 from J; bases not matched to a gene: 8. The CDR3 DNA is TGCGCCAGCAGTGAGTCTCTCGGGACAGGGCTCCATGAGCAGTTCTTC. It encodes CASSESLGTGLHEQFF.

This chain links TRBV15 with TRBJ2-5; maybe TRBD2 (5 bases). This CDR3 has 14 residues. V was shortened by 0 bases and J by 3 bases, with 8 bases between the two germline ends. Germline lookup yields CDR1 LNHNV and CDR2 YYDKDF (reference sequence). The CDR3 sequence: CATSRDPGKETQYF. In DNA form, the CDR3 reads TGTGCCACCAGCAGAGATCCGGGGAAAGAGACCCAGTACTTC.

The chain has TRBV9 and TRBJ2-5, with 7 bases fitting TRBD2. CDR3 length: 15 amino acids. Germline CDR1 and CDR2: SGDLS and YYNGEE. J gave up 5 bases and V 3 bases, and 10 bases lay outside the gene matches. The CDR3 DNA is TGTGCCAGCAGCGCAAGGACTAGTCTGTTTGAGACCCAGTACTTC. Protein: CASSARTSLFETQYF.

The gene calls are TRBV5-1 and TRBJ1-1, with D tentatively TRBD1 (6 bases). Germline CDR1 reads SGHRS; CDR2 reads YFSETQ. The CDR3 has 13 amino acids. Trimming left V 4 bases short and J 1 base short, with 8 bases between. In DNA, the CDR3 is TGCGCCAGCAGCAGACAGGCGAACACTGAAGCTTTCTTT. It codes for CASSRQANTEAFF.

This clone appeared a few times. This chain connects TRBV28 to TRBJ1-5; possible D gene TRBD1, 5 bases. The V end lost 5 bases, the J end lost 3 bases, and 14 bases lay between the germline ends. The CDR3 extends over 15 amino acids. Germline-derived CDR1 and CDR2 are MDHEN and SYDVKM. The CDR3 is CASSPRDGYNQPQHF. The CDR3 region has the DNA TGTGCCAGCAGTCCTCGGGACGGATACAATCAGCCCCAGCATTTT.